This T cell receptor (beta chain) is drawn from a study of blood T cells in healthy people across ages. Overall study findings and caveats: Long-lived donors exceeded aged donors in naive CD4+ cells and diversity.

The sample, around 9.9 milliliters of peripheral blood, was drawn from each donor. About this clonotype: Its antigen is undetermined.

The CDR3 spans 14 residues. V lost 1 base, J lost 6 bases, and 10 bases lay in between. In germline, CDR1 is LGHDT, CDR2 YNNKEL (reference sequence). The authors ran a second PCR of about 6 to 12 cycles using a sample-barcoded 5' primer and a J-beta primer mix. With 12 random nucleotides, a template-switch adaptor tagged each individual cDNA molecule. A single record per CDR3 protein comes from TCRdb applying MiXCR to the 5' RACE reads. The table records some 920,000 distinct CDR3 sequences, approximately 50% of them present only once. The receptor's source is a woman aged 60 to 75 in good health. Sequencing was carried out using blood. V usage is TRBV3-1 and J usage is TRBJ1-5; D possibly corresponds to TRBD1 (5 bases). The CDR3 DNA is TGTGCCAGCAGCCAAGTAGACGGGGCTCAGCCCCAGCATTTT. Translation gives CASSQVDGAQPQHF.